This entry lists 10 T cell receptor beta chains sequenced from one sample in a study of blood T cell repertoires in COVID-19. The table came from immunoSEQ multiplex PCR; TCRdb's copy has only in-frame clones and leaves some out. This sample yields 120,000 to 150,000 clones, of which about 88% are seen a single time; 2.5% to 3% belongs to the top ten. The sample comprised peripheral blood. The receptors stem from a human donor with COVID-19, enrolled during active disease. The donor label of this sample is uncertain.

The rearrangement joins TRBV27 to TRBJ2-1; 11 nucleotides line up with TRBD2. The V gene's germline CDR1 is MNHEY and CDR2 SMNVEV (reference sequence). The CDR3 sequence is 19 residues long. With V trimmed by 5 bases and J by 10 bases, 22 bases remained unmatched. CDR3 in DNA: TGTGCCAGCAGTCCCCGGGGGGTAGCGGGAGGGTACAATGCGGTGGAGCAGTTCTTC. The encoded protein is CASSPRGVAGGYNAVEQFF.

The chain couples TRBV2 to TRBJ1-4; tentatively, D is TRBD1 (6 bases). V lost 6 bases to trimming and J lost 16 bases, with 21 bases between them. CDR3 length equals 13 residues. The germline V gene has CDR1 SNHLY and CDR2 FYNNEI. Here the CDR3 reads CASSQPERTGSFF. The CDR3 nucleotides are TGTGCCAGCAGCCAACCTGAACGTACAGGGTCGTTTTTT.

The chain recombines TRBV12-3 or TRBV12-4 with TRBJ2-1; 7 bases match TRBD2. V was clipped by 8 bases and J by 8 bases; unmatched bases: 9. CDR3 length: 13 amino acids. The CDR3 nucleotides read TGTGCCAGCCGGGACTATGAGCGGGATGAGCAGTTCTTC. This encodes CASRDYERDEQFF.

V usage is TRBV5-1 and J usage is TRBJ2-2; 7 nucleotides agree with TRBD2. V lost 0 bases and J lost 3; bases outside the gene matches: 11. The CDR3 consists of 18 residues. Germline assignment: CDR1 SGHRS and CDR2 YFSETQ. CDR3 bases: TGCGCCAGCAGCTTGGTTGCTCTGGGAGGGGTTGACACCGGGGAGCTGTTTTTT. Encoded protein: CASSLVALGGVDTGELFF.

This sequence joins TRBV28 and TRBJ1-4; D is uncertain. Trimming left V 3 bases short and J 0 bases short, with 17 bases between. Germline CDR1 and CDR2: MDHEN and SYDVKM. This CDR3 has 18 residues. The CDR3 DNA sequence: TGTGCCAGCAGTTTTCCCTATTCCCTACTCACAACTAATGAAAAACTGTTTTTT. It encodes CASSFPYSLLTTNEKLFF.

This clone was seen only a few times. The chain has TRBV9 and TRBJ1-2; maybe TRBD1 (6 bases). CDR1 is SGDLS and CDR2 is YYNGEE in the germline V gene. The V gene lost 4 bases and the J gene lost 2 bases, with 15 bases spanning the gap. The CDR3 runs to 15 residues. Here the CDR3 DNA reads TGTGCCAGCAGCTCACAAACGCAGGGGAACTATGGCTACACCTTC. It specifies CASSSQTQGNYGYTF.

The chain is built from TRBV10-3 and TRBJ1-3; D is unresolved. Germline V gene sequence: CDR1 ENHRY, CDR2 SYGVKD. CDR3 length: 14 residues. V was cut by 6 bases and J by 2 bases, with 11 bases left in between. The CDR3 is CAISPERPGNTIYF. In nucleotides, the CDR3 is TGTGCCATCAGCCCGGAGCGGCCTGGAAACACCATATATTTT.

This sequence joins TRBV5-6 and TRBJ2-7; possible D gene TRBD2, 5 bases. The CDR3 has 14 amino acids. Germline loops: CDR1 SGHDT, CDR2 YYEEEE. V lost 2 bases and J lost 7, with 16 bases in between. The CDR3: CASSFWGTRAEQYF. The CDR3 bases are TGTGCCAGCAGCTTTTGGGGAACGAGGGCGGAGCAGTACTTC.

This clone was picked up one time. The chain carries TRBV2 and TRBJ1-5; tentative D call: TRBD1 (6 bases). Trimming shortened V by 1 base and J by 4 bases, and 11 bases separated the two germline ends. This CDR3 has 15 amino acids. Germline V gene sequence: CDR1 SNHLY, CDR2 FYNNEI. CDR3: CASSEVQGFNQPQHF. CDR3 bases: TGTGCCAGCAGTGAAGTACAGGGTTTTAATCAGCCCCAGCATTTT.

This rearrangement joins TRBV10-3 to TRBJ1-1, with D possibly being TRBD1 (6 bases). V lost 4 bases and J 0 bases, leaving 12 bases between the germline ends. The CDR3 is 15 amino acids. Germline assignment: CDR1 ENHRY and CDR2 SYGVKD. The CDR3 bases are TGTGCCATCAGTGGGTTAGGGGGGGTGAACACTGAAGCTTTCTTT. Translation: CAISGLGGVNTEAFF.